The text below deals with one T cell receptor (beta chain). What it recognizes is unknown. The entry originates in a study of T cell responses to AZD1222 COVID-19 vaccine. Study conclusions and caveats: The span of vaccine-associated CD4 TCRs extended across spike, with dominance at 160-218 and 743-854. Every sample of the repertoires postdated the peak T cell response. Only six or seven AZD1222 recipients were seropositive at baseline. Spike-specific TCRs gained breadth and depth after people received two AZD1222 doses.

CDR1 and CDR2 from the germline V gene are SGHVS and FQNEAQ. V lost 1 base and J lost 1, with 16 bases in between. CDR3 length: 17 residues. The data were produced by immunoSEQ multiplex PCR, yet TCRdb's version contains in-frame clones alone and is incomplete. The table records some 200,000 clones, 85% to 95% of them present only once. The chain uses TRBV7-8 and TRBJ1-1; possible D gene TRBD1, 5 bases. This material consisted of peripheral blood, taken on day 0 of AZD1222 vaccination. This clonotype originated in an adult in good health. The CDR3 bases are TGTGCCAGCAGCTTAGTCAACGGCAGGGCCGGGAACACTGAAGCTTTCTTT. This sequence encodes CASSLVNGRAGNTEAFF.